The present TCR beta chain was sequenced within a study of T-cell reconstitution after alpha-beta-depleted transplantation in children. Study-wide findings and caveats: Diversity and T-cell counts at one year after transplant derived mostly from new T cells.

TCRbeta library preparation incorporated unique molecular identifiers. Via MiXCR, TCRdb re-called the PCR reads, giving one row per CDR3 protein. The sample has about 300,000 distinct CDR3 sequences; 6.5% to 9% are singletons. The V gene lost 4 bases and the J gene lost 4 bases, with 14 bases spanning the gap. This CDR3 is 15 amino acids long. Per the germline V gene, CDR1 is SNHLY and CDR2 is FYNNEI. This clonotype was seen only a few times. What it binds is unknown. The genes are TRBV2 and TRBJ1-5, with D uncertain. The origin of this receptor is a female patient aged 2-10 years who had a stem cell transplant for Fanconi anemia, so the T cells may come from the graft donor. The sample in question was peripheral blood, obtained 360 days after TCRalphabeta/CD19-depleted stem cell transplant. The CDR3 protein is CASSGYRNGNQPQHF. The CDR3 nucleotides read TGTGCCAGCAGTGGGTACCGAAACGGGAATCAGCCCCAGCATTTT.